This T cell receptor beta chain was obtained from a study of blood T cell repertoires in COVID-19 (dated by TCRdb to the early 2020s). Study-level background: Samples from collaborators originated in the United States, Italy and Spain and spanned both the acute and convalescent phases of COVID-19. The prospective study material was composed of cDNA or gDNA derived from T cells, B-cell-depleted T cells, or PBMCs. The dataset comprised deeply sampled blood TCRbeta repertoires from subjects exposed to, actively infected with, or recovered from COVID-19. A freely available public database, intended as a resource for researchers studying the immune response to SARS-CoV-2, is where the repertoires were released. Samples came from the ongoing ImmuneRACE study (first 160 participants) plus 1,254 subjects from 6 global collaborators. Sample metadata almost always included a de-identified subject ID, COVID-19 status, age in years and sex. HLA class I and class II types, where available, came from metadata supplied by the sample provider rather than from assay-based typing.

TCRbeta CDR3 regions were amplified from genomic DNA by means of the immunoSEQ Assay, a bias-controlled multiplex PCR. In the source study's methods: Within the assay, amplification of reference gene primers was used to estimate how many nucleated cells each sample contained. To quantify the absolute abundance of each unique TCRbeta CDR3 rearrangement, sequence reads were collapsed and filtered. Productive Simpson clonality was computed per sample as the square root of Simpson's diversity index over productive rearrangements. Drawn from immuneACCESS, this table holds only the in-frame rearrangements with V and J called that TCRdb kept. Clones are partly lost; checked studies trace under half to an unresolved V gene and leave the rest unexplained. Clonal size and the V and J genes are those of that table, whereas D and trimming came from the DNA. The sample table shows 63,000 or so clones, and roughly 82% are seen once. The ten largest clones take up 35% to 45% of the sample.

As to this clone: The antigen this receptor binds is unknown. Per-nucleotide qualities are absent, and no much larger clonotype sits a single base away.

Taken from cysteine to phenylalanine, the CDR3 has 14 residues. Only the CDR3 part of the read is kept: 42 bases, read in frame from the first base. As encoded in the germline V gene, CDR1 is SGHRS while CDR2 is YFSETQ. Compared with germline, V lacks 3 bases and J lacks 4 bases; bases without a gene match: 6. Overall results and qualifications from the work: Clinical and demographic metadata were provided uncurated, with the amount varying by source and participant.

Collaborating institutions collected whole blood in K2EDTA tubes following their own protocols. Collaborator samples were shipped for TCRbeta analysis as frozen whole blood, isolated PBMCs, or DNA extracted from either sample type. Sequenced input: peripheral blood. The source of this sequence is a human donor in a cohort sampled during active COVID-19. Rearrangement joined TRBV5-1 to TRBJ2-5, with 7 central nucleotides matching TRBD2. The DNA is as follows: TGCGCCAGCAGCTCCGGGACTAATAGAGAGACCCAGTACTTC. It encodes CASSSGTNRETQYF. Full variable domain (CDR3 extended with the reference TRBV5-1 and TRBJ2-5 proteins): KAGVTQTPRYLIKTRGQQVTLSCSPISGHRSVSWYQQTPGQGLQFLFEYFSETQRNKGNFPGRFSGRQFSNSRSEMNVSTLELGDSALYLCASSSGTNRETQYFGPGTRLLVL.